This TCR beta chain was captured by sequencing in a study of CD8 T cells in ankylosing spondylitis. General study findings and limits: Past research had described some motif variants in reactive arthritis synovial fluid and blood. Ankylosing spondylitis blood appeared to carry a characteristic TCR beta motif of roughly 8 highly homologous variants. Clones linked with disease were CD8+ and fairly uncommon in the peripheral blood.

Researchers built TCR beta libraries using quantitative 5'-RACE with molecular barcodes. Using its own MiXCR run on the 5' RACE reads, TCRdb lists one record per CDR3 protein. Of approximately 400,000 distinct CDR3 sequences detected, around 26% appear once; the ten largest clones hold about 1%. Of note for this clonotype: No antigen is known for it.

CDR1 and CDR2 from the germline V gene are KGHSH and LQKENI. The CDR3 covers 13 residues. V shed 4 bases and J shed 1 base, with 7 bases lying between them. This chain connects TRBV18 to TRBJ1-1; D ambiguous. The sample was blood, either unsorted or a sorted T cell fraction (not recorded which). This TCR derives from a male donor with ankylosing spondylitis. CDR3: CASSRAENTEAFF. In DNA form, the CDR3 reads TGTGCCAGCTCACGGGCAGAGAACACTGAAGCTTTCTTT.